This paragraph reports one T cell receptor (beta chain). Its antigen is currently not known. Base qualities were left out, and no much larger clone turns up one base away. The immunoSEQ kit was used, according to the manufacturer's recommendations, to generate TCR beta libraries from genomic DNA. To prepare libraries, a first multiplex PCR with proprietary primers was run, followed by a second PCR that added unique barcodes, and a bead cleanup was done after each round. A kit-provided positive control reaction and a negative control reaction were included in every sample batch. The final libraries were assessed on an Agilent 4200 TapeStation D1000 ScreenTape, pooled by volume, and quantified by qPCR. Sequencing was performed on an Illumina NextSeq500 using a MidOutput 150-cycle cartridge, with 156 Read1 cycles, 15 Index1 cycles, and the kit custom primers. The pooled library was loaded at approximately 1 pM with a 20% PhiX control spike-in. The paper's processing steps were these. Vendor-processed data were analyzed in R, and a clonotype was defined as all T cells sharing the same CDR3 nucleotide sequence. In the clone abundance analyses, frequencies in each sample were normalized to that sample's 10,000 most abundant clones. Public T cell clones, which averaged fewer than five per sample, were excluded before analysis. Tumor-enriched and baseline blood-enriched clonotypes were defined by at least a 32-fold difference in abundance between compartments. A beta-binomial differential abundance model was used to identify clonotypes that were expanded or contracted between blood time points. Similarity between tumor and blood repertoires was quantified using the Baroni-Urbani and Buser coefficient, and groups were compared with two-tailed Wilcoxon tests in R. Not all clones reach the TCRdb copy of this immuneACCESS table, which keeps in-frame sequences only. Checked studies attribute under half of the gap to unresolved V genes and leave the rest unexplained. V, J and clone size were drawn from that table, and D and trimming were deduced from the DNA. For this sample there are around 180,000 clones; 88% appear just once. The ten largest clones capture 10% to 12% of the sample.

CDR1 SNHLY and CDR2 FYNNEI are derived from the germline V gene. V is cut by 1 base and J by 8 bases, and the space between the germline ends is 11 bases. Its CDR3 holds 13 amino acids, cysteine through phenylalanine. Kept here is only the CDR3 DNA, which spans 39 bases and is read in frame from base 1. The data derive from a study of radiation and T cells in renal cell carcinoma (dated by TCRdb to about 2020). In terms of the full investigation: In total, more than 50 samples underwent TCR beta sequencing: roughly 26 tumors plus 27 peripheral blood samples. The final blood draw took place at 4 weeks after radiation, the same time as nephrectomy. A total of over 4 million unique CDR3 nucleotide sequences, encoding 2.5 million to 3 million unique CDR3 amino acid sequences, were found across all 55 or so samples.

General conclusions and limits of the study: Top tumor clonotypes rose in blood from baseline to 2 weeks post-radiation, then contracted by 4 weeks, suggesting transient expansion of tumor-resident clones. Dynamics of the blood repertoire were not tracked past 4 weeks after treatment. Because pretreatment tumor biopsies were not available, the study could not determine whether clonotypes were already present within the tumor at baseline. With a single-armed trial design, the study had no way to address how radiation dose or scheduling affects the TCR repertoire.

Sample time point, as interpreted from the label and publication: blood 4 weeks post-SBRT, at nephrectomy. This sample's treatment or condition label indicates: 15 Gy SBRT to primary tumor, nephrectomy 4 weeks later. The samples were drawn from a clinical trial, where primary renal cell carcinomas were treated with 15 Gy of stereotactic body radiation therapy and then removed by nephrectomy 4 weeks afterward. To follow tumor-enriched clonotypes, peripheral blood was collected serially from radiation-treated patients at baseline and again at 2 weeks and 4 weeks after SBRT. Renal cell carcinoma with clear cell pathology was present in all patients. Genomic DNA for TCR sequencing was prepared using the QIAamp DNA Blood Mini Kit (Qiagen). The analyses included only samples that passed all quality control checks.

The material sequenced was blood, taken from a patient whose treatment included radiotherapy and nephrectomy. This chain is built from TRBV2 and TRBJ1-2, with the D gene not confidently named. This TCR was recovered from a woman in her fifties or sixties with renal cell carcinoma. The CDR3 protein: CASSEGLGRGYTF. At the DNA level, the sequence is TGTGCCAGCAGTGAAGGGCTGGGCCGGGGCTACACCTTC.